The entry that follows covers one T cell receptor beta chain sequence. Profiling relied on immunoSEQ multiplex PCR, and the TCRdb table lists in-frame clones only, not all of them. The sample includes roughly 140,000 clones, more than 75% of them seen just once. The sample is drawn from a study of blood T cell repertoires in COVID-19. V was cut by 1 base and J by 0 bases, with 11 bases left in between. The CDR3 is 16 residues long. Germline V gives CDR1 SEHNR, CDR2 FQNEAQ (reference sequence). The source is a young woman with acute COVID-19. The sequenced sample was PBMCs or T cells enriched from blood (not recorded which). The chain recombines TRBV7-9 with TRBJ2-3; possibly TRBD2 for D (5 bases). CDR3: CASSLGGMASTDTQYF. CDR3 nucleotides: TGTGCCAGCAGCTTAGGAGGGATGGCTAGCACAGATACGCAGTATTTT. Using reference TRBV7-9 and TRBJ2-3 for the parts outside the CDR3, the full variable domain is DTGVSQNPRHKITKRGQNVTFRCDPISEHNRLYWYRQTLGQGPEFLTYFQNEAQLEKSRLLSDRFSAERPKGSFSTLEIQRTEQGDSAMYLCASSLGGMASTDTQYFGPGTRLTVL.